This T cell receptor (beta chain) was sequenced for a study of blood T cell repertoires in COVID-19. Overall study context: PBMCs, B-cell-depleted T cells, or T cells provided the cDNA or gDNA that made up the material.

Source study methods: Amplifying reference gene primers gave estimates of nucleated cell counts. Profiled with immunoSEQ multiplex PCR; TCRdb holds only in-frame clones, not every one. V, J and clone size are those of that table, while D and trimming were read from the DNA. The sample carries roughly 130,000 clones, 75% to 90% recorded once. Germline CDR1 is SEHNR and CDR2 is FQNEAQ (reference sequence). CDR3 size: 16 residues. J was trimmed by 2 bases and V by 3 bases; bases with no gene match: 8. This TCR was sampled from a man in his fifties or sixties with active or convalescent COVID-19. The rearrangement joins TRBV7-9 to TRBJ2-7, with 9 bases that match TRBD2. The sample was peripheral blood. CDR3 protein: CASSFRGSGRTYEQYF. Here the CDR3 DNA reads TGTGCCAGCAGCTTCCGGGGGAGCGGGAGGACCTACGAGCAGTACTTC. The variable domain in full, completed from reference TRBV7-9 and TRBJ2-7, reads DTGVSQNPRHKITKRGQNVTFRCDPISEHNRLYWYRQTLGQGPEFLTYFQNEAQLEKSRLLSDRFSAERPKGSFSTLEIQRTEQGDSAMYLCASSFRGSGRTYEQYFGPGTRLTVT.